The 25 T cell receptor beta chains given below trace back to one sample, sequenced in a study of blood T cell repertoires in COVID-19 (dated by TCRdb to the early 2020s). The library was made by the immunoSEQ multiplex PCR assay. Imported from immuneACCESS, the table was reduced by TCRdb to in-frame sequences with V and J called. These copies leave out some clones; in studies compared against another copy, an unresolved V gene accounts for under half, and the cause of the remainder is not known. The sample table contains about 220,000 clones; only one count was recorded for roughly four fifths of them. About 5.3% of the sample is held by the ten biggest clonotypes. Sequencing was carried out using PBMCs or T cells enriched from blood (not recorded which). These receptors came from a woman aged 45-59 years who had been exposed to COVID-19.

This sequence joins TRBV30 and TRBJ1-2, with D possibly matching TRBD1 (6 bases). From germline, CDR1 is GTSNPN and CDR2 SVGIG (reference sequence). V was cut by 3 bases and J by 5 bases, with 13 bases left in between. The CDR3 sequence is 13 residues long. Here the CDR3 DNA reads TGTGCCTGGAGCCCCACACAGGGATATGGCTACACCTTC. Its protein product is CAWSPTQGYGYTF.

The chain combines TRBV6-2 or TRBV6-3 with TRBJ2-2; 13 positions agree with TRBD2. CDR1 and CDR2 from the germline V gene are MNHEY and SVGEGT. The V segment lost 1 base and the J segment 3 bases; nucleotides outside the gene matches: 5. This CDR3 region has 18 residues. CDR3 in amino acids: CASSYWGLAGIHTGELFF. CDR3 DNA sequence: TGTGCCAGCAGTTACTGGGGACTAGCGGGGATCCACACCGGGGAGCTGTTTTTT.

V usage is TRBV12-3 or TRBV12-4 and J usage is TRBJ1-4; D unclear. CDR3 size: 11 residues. V lost 3 bases, J lost 6 bases, and 2 bases lay in between. CDR3 region: CASSFDEKLFF. As DNA, the CDR3 is TGTGCCAGCAGTTTCGATGAAAAACTGTTTTTT.

The V gene is TRBV10-2, the J gene TRBJ2-1; D gene unclear. The V end was cut by 7 bases, the J end by 7 bases, with 8 bases between. The CDR3 extends over 11 amino acids. CDR1 is WSHSY, CDR2 SAAADI, per germline. The CDR3 nucleotides are TGCGCCAGCACCGCACTAAATGAGCAGTTCTTC. Translated: CASTALNEQFF.

V usage is TRBV14 and J usage is TRBJ2-1, with D perhaps matching TRBD1 (5 bases). This CDR3 has 15 amino acids. V lost 4 bases and J 2 bases, leaving 12 bases between the germline ends. Germline CDR1 reads SGHDN; CDR2 reads FVKESK. The CDR3 DNA reads as TGTGCCAGCAGCCCTGCAGGGTGGGCCTACAATGAGCAGTTCTTC. This encodes CASSPAGWAYNEQFF. The whole variable domain, filled in from reference TRBV14 and TRBJ2-1, reads EAGVTQFPSHSVIEKGQTVTLRCDPISGHDNLYWYRRVMGKEIKFLLHFVKESKQDESGMPNNRFLAERTGGTYSTLKVQPAELEDSGVYFCASSPAGWAYNEQFFGPGTRLTVL.

The chain has TRBV15 and TRBJ1-1; 7 bases line up with TRBD1. J was trimmed by 4 bases and V by 5 bases; bases with no gene match: 13. Germline CDR1 and CDR2: LNHNV and YYDKDF (reference sequence). The CDR3 is 16 amino acids. CDR3 protein: CATSPRDSRGFTEAFF. The CDR3 DNA reads TGTGCCACCAGCCCCCGGGACAGCCGTGGATTCACTGAAGCTTTCTTT.

This clone was seen more than once but under ten times. The chain has TRBV18 and TRBJ2-7, with D maybe TRBD1 (5 bases). The CDR3 loop spans 13 amino acids. V was trimmed by 1 base and J by 7 bases, leaving 11 bases between them. Per germline, CDR1 KGHSH and CDR2 LQKENI. This chain's CDR3 is CASSPHQGMEQYF. Here the CDR3 DNA reads TGTGCCAGCTCACCACATCAGGGAATGGAGCAGTACTTC.

This sequence joins TRBV7-9 and TRBJ2-5; 14 nucleotides agree with TRBD2. CDR3 length equals 15 residues. V lost 5 bases to trimming and J lost 10 bases; unmatched junction nucleotides: 9. Germline V CDR1 and CDR2: SEHNR, FQNEAQ (reference sequence). The CDR3 loop reads CASSPGTSGGRGQYF. CDR3 coding DNA: TGTGCCAGCAGCCCTGGGACTAGCGGGGGTAGGGGCCAGTACTTC.

V gene TRBV11-2 combines with J gene TRBJ2-3, with TRBD2 identical over 7 bases. CDR3 length: 16 amino acids. Germline V lookup: CDR1 SGHAT, CDR2 FQNNGV. The V segment lost 1 base and the J segment 3 bases; nucleotides outside the gene matches: 7. The CDR3 loop is CASSLVGSGGTDTQYF. CDR3 sequence (DNA): TGTGCCAGCAGCTTAGTGGGGTCGGGGGGAACAGATACGCAGTATTTT.

The chain combines TRBV5-6 with TRBJ1-4; D is uncertain. This CDR3 comprises 15 residues. V was pared by 4 bases and J by 0 bases, with 10 bases between. The germline gives CDR1 SGHDT, CDR2 YYEEEE. In DNA, the CDR3 is TGTGCCAGCAGCCGGGTCGGGTCAACTAATGAAAAACTGTTTTTT. Translated: CASSRVGSTNEKLFF.

This clone showed up just a few times. The chain has TRBV9 and TRBJ1-1; D may be TRBD1 (5 bases). With 4 bases removed from V and 4 bases from J, the gap between germline ends came to 17 bases. Germline CDR1 reads SGDLS; CDR2 reads YYNGEE. This CDR3 contains 15 residues. The CDR3 is CASSSVPGLLTEAFF. DNA of the CDR3: TGTGCCAGCAGCTCCGTCCCGGGACTCCTCACTGAAGCTTTCTTT.

This chain connects TRBV5-1 to TRBJ2-2; 12 bases fit TRBD1. V was clipped by 4 bases and J by 4 bases; unmatched bases: 5. Germline-derived CDR1 and CDR2 are SGHRS and YFSETQ. This CDR3 has 16 residues. CDR3 region: CASSLGQGAGTGELFF. Written as DNA, the CDR3 is TGCGCCAGCAGCCTGGGACAGGGGGCTGGCACCGGGGAGCTGTTTTTT.

The V gene is TRBV5-1, the J gene TRBJ2-7, with D possibly TRBD1 on 5 matching bases. This CDR3 has 13 amino acids. The germline CDR1 and CDR2 sequences are SGHRS and YFSETQ. V dropped 2 bases and J dropped 6 bases, with 12 bases sitting between them. CDR3 in DNA: TGCGCCAGCAGCTTAAGGACAAACGGCGAGCAGTACTTC. Its protein is CASSLRTNGEQYF.

The genes are TRBV18 and TRBJ1-1; D gene unclear. V lost 4 bases to trimming and J lost 7 bases, with 13 bases between them. This CDR3 comprises 13 residues. Germline-derived CDR1 and CDR2 are KGHSH and LQKENI. In DNA form, the CDR3 reads TGTGCCAGCTCACTTCGTTCGGGAATTGAAGCTTTCTTT. The encoded protein is CASSLRSGIEAFF.

The chain carries TRBV2 and TRBJ2-5; TRBD2 might be the D (6 bases). Trimming cost V 5 bases and J 1 base, with 8 bases left between them. The CDR3 runs to 13 residues. Per the germline V gene, CDR1 is SNHLY and CDR2 is FYNNEI. This chain's CDR3 is CASSRTTQETQYF. The CDR3 DNA is TGTGCCAGCAGTAGGACTACCCAAGAGACCCAGTACTTC.

The V and J genes are TRBV7-2 and TRBJ2-1, with TRBD1 matching 9 bases. V lost 2 bases, J lost 6 bases, and 11 bases stayed unmatched. Germline loops: CDR1 SGHTA, CDR2 FQGNSA. This CDR3 comprises 17 residues. CDR3 sequence: CASSLLLPGQGVNEQFF. CDR3 nucleotides: TGTGCCAGCAGCTTATTACTCCCGGGACAGGGAGTCAATGAGCAGTTCTTC.

CDR3 sequence: CASSEGRGTGMTSGYEQYF. CDR3 in DNA: TGTGCCAGCAGTGAAGGAAGGGGGACAGGAATGACGTCTGGGTACGAGCAGTACTTC. This chain joins TRBV2 and TRBJ2-7, with 8 positions matching TRBD1. The germline CDR1 and CDR2 sequences are SNHLY and FYNNEI. The CDR3 sequence is 19 residues long. V trimming: 1 base; J trimming: 4 bases; junction bases outside the gene matches: 18.

J is TRBJ2-2 and V is TRBV10-3; D might be TRBD1 (5 bases). Germline CDR1 ENHRY, CDR2 SYGVKD. Trimming shortened V by 10 bases and J by 1 base, and 10 bases separated the two germline ends. The CDR3 loop spans 13 amino acids. The CDR3 reads CATNGQNTGELFF. CDR3 sequence (DNA): TGTGCCACAAACGGACAGAACACCGGGGAGCTGTTTTTT.

This chain uses TRBV28 with TRBJ1-2; tentative D call: TRBD1 (5 bases). Germline V lookup: CDR1 MDHEN, CDR2 SYDVKM. The CDR3 has 11 amino acids. Trimming stripped 11 bases from V and 4 bases from J, with 11 bases between. CDR3 amino acids: CAGAGTYGYTF. Written as DNA, the CDR3 is TGTGCCGGCGCGGGGACCTATGGCTACACCTTC.

The chain is built from TRBV19 and TRBJ1-2; 8 bases fit TRBD1. Trimming removed 3 bases from V and 0 bases from J; junction bases left unmatched: 9. This CDR3 contains 17 residues. Germline assignment: CDR1 LNHDA and CDR2 SQIVND (reference sequence). CDR3 residues: CASSILGDRYSNYGYTF. DNA for the CDR3: TGTGCCAGTAGTATTCTGGGGGACAGGTACTCTAACTATGGCTACACCTTC.

The rearrangement links TRBV2 to TRBJ1-1; D gene uncertain. The V gene's germline CDR1 is SNHLY and CDR2 FYNNEI. Trimming cost V 4 bases and J 1 base, with 7 bases left between them. This CDR3 has 13 amino acids. In DNA form, the CDR3 reads TGTGCCAGCAGTGTTGCGAAGAACACTGAAGCTTTCTTT. This sequence encodes CASSVAKNTEAFF.

The chain couples TRBV18 to TRBJ2-1; no clear D. Trimming pared 3 bases from V and 7 bases from J, leaving 4 bases between. The CDR3 has 11 residues. CDR1 and CDR2 from the germline V gene are KGHSH and LQKENI. As DNA, the CDR3 is TGTGCCAGCTCACCCGGGAATGAGCAGTTCTTC. Amino acid sequence: CASSPGNEQFF. Drawing the rest from reference TRBV18 and TRBJ2-1, the complete variable domain is NAGVMQNPRHLVRRRGQEARLRCSPMKGHSHVYWYRQLPEEGLKFMVYLQKENIIDESGMPKERFSAEFPKEGPSILRIQQVVRGDSAAYFCASSPGNEQFFGPGTRLTVL.

The chain has TRBV9 and TRBJ2-5; 7 nucleotides match TRBD1. V was clipped by 4 bases and J by 7 bases; unmatched bases: 13. CDR1 is SGDLS, CDR2 YYNGEE, per germline. The CDR3 has 15 residues. The CDR3 sequence is CASSPRQGERVTQYF. The CDR3 nucleotides are TGTGCCAGCAGCCCTAGACAGGGCGAGAGGGTGACCCAGTACTTC.

J is TRBJ1-2 and V is TRBV7-9, with 7 bases that match TRBD1. Per the germline V gene, CDR1 is SEHNR and CDR2 is FQNEAQ (reference sequence). This CDR3 spans 11 amino acids. The J segment lost 8 bases and the V segment lost 5 bases, leaving 2 bases of the junction unmatched. The CDR3 bases are TGTGCCAGCAGCGACAGGGAGGGCTACACCTTC. This codes for CASSDREGYTF.

The V gene is TRBV2, the J gene TRBJ2-5; D unclear. The CDR3 runs 15 residues. V was trimmed by 6 bases and J by 5 bases, leaving 19 bases between them. Germline CDR1 and CDR2: SNHLY and FYNNEI. CDR3 sequence: CASSSTTLTLETQYF. CDR3 bases: TGTGCCAGCAGCTCTACCACCTTAACCCTCGAGACCCAGTACTTC. Filled out from reference TRBV2 and TRBJ2-5, the complete variable domain reads EPEVTQTPSHQVTQMGQEVILRCVPISNHLYFYWYRQILGQKVEFLVSFYNNEISEKSEIFDDQFSVERPDGSNFTLKIRSTKLEDSAMYFCASSSTTLTLETQYFGPGTRLLVL.